A single sample gave rise to the 7 T cell receptor beta chains below, sequenced in a study of tumor-infiltrating lymphocytes in primary liver carcinoma. Total RNA amounting to 450 to 550 ng was the source from which TCR beta cDNA was made with a constant-region primer. Generation of the TCR beta libraries relied on three nested multiplex PCR rounds using slightly modified ARM-PCR. In the first two PCR rounds, TRBV1-TRBV30 forward primers were paired with a C-beta reverse primer, and each round lasted approximately 10 cycles. TCRdb called the multiplex PCR reads again in MiXCR, with one record for every CDR3 protein. Counted here are a few hundred thousand distinct CDR3 sequences, approximately 54% occurring once; the ten biggest clones make up 15% to 20%. RNA was extracted from whole blood without cell sorting, alongside germline DNA. Sequences were obtained from peripheral blood. These TCRs come from a woman between 25 and 40 years old with primary liver carcinoma and hepatitis B virus infection.

As to this clonotype: The junction departs from the called germline gene at one end, perhaps through a read error. V is TRBV4-1 and J is TRBJ2-7; the match to TRBD1 covers 7 bases. This CDR3 has 13 residues. In germline, CDR1 is MGHRA, CDR2 YSYEKL. This CDR3 is CTSSPGQLYEQYF. DNA of the CDR3: TGCACCAGCAGCCCGGGACAGCTCTACGAGCAGTACTTC.

On this clonotype: A read error may explain this, as a much larger clone is one base away. The V and J genes are TRBV11-2 and TRBJ2-1; no clear D. Germline loops: CDR1 SGHAT, CDR2 FQNNGV. This CDR3 comprises 14 residues. The CDR3 is CASSLGVSNNEQLF. CDR3 DNA: TGTGCCAGCAGCTTAGGCGTCTCGAACAATGAGCAGTTATTC.

This clonotype occurred once. One end of the junction varies from germline; a read error may be responsible. The V call is TRBV28, the J call TRBJ2-3; TRBD2 matches 10 bases. This CDR3 comprises 17 residues. The germline V gene has CDR1 MDHEN and CDR2 SYDVKM. The CDR3 bases are TGTGCCAGCAGTCAAACAGCGGGAGGGGTCGGCACAGTTACGCAGTATTTT. It codes for CASSQTAGGVGTVTQYF.

Regarding this clonotype: Germline is not matched at one junction end, which may reflect a read error. The chain employs TRBV5-6 and TRBJ2-1, with D possibly TRBD2 on 5 matching bases. Germline CDR1 and CDR2: SGHDT and YYEEEE. The length of the CDR3 is 16 residues. The CDR3 region is CVSSVRERSSYNEQFF. Here the CDR3 DNA reads TGTGTCAGCAGCGTGAGGGAGCGTAGCTCCTACAATGAGCAGTTCTTC. The full variable domain, with the rest looked up from reference TRBV5-6 and TRBJ2-1, is DAGVTQSPTHLIKTRGQQVTLRCSPKSGHDTVSWYQQALGQGPQFIFQYYEEEERQRGNFPDRFSGHQFPNYSSELNVNALLLGDSALYLCVSSVRERSSYNEQFFGPGTRLTVL.

The chain uses TRBV14 and TRBJ2-5; no firm D call. Germline V CDR1 and CDR2: SGHDN, FVKESK. Deletions cut 4 bases from V and 1 base from J, with 13 bases between. The CDR3 is 15 residues long. The CDR3 loop is CASSRHAVLQETQYF. In nucleotides, the CDR3 is TGTGCCAGCAGCCGACATGCCGTGCTCCAAGAGACCCAGTACTTC.

A note on this clonotype: A read error may account for a junction end that differs from germline. V and J are TRBV6-1 and TRBJ2-3; D ambiguous. Germline CDR1 reads MNHNS; CDR2 reads SASEGT. CDR3 length: 17 residues. Here the CDR3 reads CVSSEAHRAPSTDTQYF. CDR3 in DNA: TGTGTCAGCAGTGAAGCCCACCGAGCCCCTAGCACAGATACGCAGTATTTT.

On this clonotype: Germline is not matched at one junction end, which may reflect a read error. The genes are TRBV11-2 and TRBJ2-5, with 7 bases identical to TRBD2. Germline CDR1 is SGHAT and CDR2 is FQNNGV. The CDR3 contains 15 residues. The CDR3 is CASGTGGGNYESQCF. The CDR3 DNA follows: TGTGCCAGCGGGACGGGGGGAGGGAACTATGAGAGCCAGTGCTTC. The full variable domain, in which reference TRBV11-2 and TRBJ2-5 provide the parts outside the CDR3, is EAGVAQSPRYKIIEKRQSVAFWCNPISGHATLYWYQQILGQGPKLLIQFQNNGVVDDSQLPKDRFSAERLKGVDSTLKIQPAKLEDSAVYLCASGTGGGNYESQCFGPGTRLLVL.